This passage covers 26 T cell receptor beta chains from one sample sequenced in a study of OX40 agonist ivuxolimab in advanced cancers. Library preparation employed the immunoSEQ multiplex PCR assay. In its TCRdb copy, this immuneACCESS table keeps in-frame sequences only and misses some clones. Where compared with another copy, unresolved V genes explain less than half of these, and the others have no known cause. In all, the sample holds 25,000 to 30,000 clones, and 86% of those were seen once. The ten most abundant clones make up approximately 16% of the sample. Sequenced here: CD4+ or CD8+ T cells sorted from blood, sampled in a trial of the OX40 agonist ivuxolimab. Every receptor here comes from an adult with an advanced solid tumor such as melanoma, head and neck, liver or kidney cancer.

The J gene is TRBJ1-2, the V gene TRBV29-1; 10 bases line up with TRBD1. V trimming: 8 bases; J trimming: 2 bases; junction bases outside the gene matches: 5. The CDR3 has 13 residues. Germline V CDR1 and CDR2: SQVTM, ANQGSEA. The CDR3, as DNA: TGCAGCACGACAGGGGGCGCGAACTATGGCTACACCTTC. Its translation is CSTTGGANYGYTF. The variable domain in full, completed from reference TRBV29-1 and TRBJ1-2, reads SAVISQKPSRDICQRGTSLTIQCQVDSQVTMMFWYRQQPGQSLTLIATANQGSEATYESGFVIDKFPISRPNLTFSTLTVSNMSPEDSSIYLCSTTGGANYGYTFGSGTRLTVV.

V is TRBV27 and J is TRBJ2-3; a weak D match, TRBD2 (6 bases). V lost 7 bases and J lost 4, with 12 bases in between. This CDR3 has 13 residues. Germline values: CDR1 MNHEY, CDR2 SMNVEV (reference sequence). The CDR3 spells CASTRASADTQYF. Here the CDR3 DNA reads TGTGCCAGCACAAGGGCTAGCGCAGATACGCAGTATTTT.

The rearrangement uses TRBV15 and TRBJ2-1, with 10 positions matching TRBD2. J was trimmed by 8 bases and V by 0 bases; bases with no gene match: 10. The CDR3 is 17 residues long. The V gene's germline CDR1 is LNHNV and CDR2 YYDKDF (reference sequence). CDR3 coding DNA: TGTGCCACCAGCAGAGATCCGGGCGCTAGCGGGAGTTATGAGCAGTTCTTC. Translated, it gives CATSRDPGASGSYEQFF.

The genes are TRBV5-4 and TRBJ1-2; D is possibly TRBD1 (5 bases). This CDR3 region has 14 residues. Between the trimmed V and J ends, which lost 4 bases and 5 bases, there was a span of 15 bases. Germline assignment: CDR1 SGHNT and CDR2 YYREEE (reference sequence). The CDR3 DNA reads as TGTGCCAGCAGCCGGGGCCCGGGGGATTATGGCTACACCTTC. It specifies CASSRGPGDYGYTF. The full variable domain, completed using reference TRBV5-4 and TRBJ1-2, is ETGVTQSPTHLIKTRGQQVTLRCSSQSGHNTVSWYQQALGQGPQFIFQYYREEENGRGNFPPRFSGLQFPNYSSELNVNALELDDSALYLCASSRGPGDYGYTFGSGTRLTVV.

This chain joins TRBV13 and TRBJ1-2; D is perhaps TRBD1 (5 bases). The germline gives CDR1 PRHDT, CDR2 FYEKMQ (reference sequence). V was shortened by 0 bases and J by 8 bases, with 13 bases between the two germline ends. This CDR3 is built from 14 residues. The CDR3 loop is CASSLGYRDEGYTF. The CDR3 DNA reads as TGTGCCAGCAGCTTAGGCTACCGGGACGAGGGCTACACCTTC.

This clone was found a few times. The rearrangement links TRBV15 to TRBJ1-5, with D unresolved. The CDR3 is 13 residues long. Germline V gives CDR1 LNHNV, CDR2 YYDKDF (reference sequence). V gave up 0 bases and J gave up 4 bases, with 4 bases separating them. CDR3 region: CATSRDLNQPQHF. As DNA, the CDR3 is TGTGCCACCAGCAGAGATTTGAATCAGCCCCAGCATTTT.

This clone was detected only a few times. The chain recombines TRBV28 with TRBJ2-3, with D perhaps being TRBD1 or TRBD2 (7 bases each). With 5 bases removed from V and 1 base from J, the gap between germline ends came to 22 bases. The V gene's germline CDR1 is MDHEN and CDR2 SYDVKM. This CDR3 is 18 amino acids long. The CDR3 loop reads CASSPQGGAGVGTDTQYF. DNA for the CDR3: TGTGCCAGCAGTCCTCAGGGGGGCGCGGGAGTTGGCACAGATACGCAGTATTTT.

This chain joins TRBV7-8 and TRBJ2-7; TRBD2 matches 15 bases. The CDR3 extends over 15 amino acids. With 5 bases clipped from V and 3 bases from J, the junction kept 2 bases outside the gene matches. Germline CDR1 and CDR2: SGHVS and FQNEAQ. CDR3 nucleotide sequence: TGTGCCAGCAGCAGGACTAGCGGGGGGGGCTACGAGCAGTACTTC. Its translation is CASSRTSGGGYEQYF.

In its sample, this clone was seen once. V and J are TRBV15 and TRBJ2-7; weak D call: TRBD2 (6 bases). The CDR3 runs 15 residues. Deletions cut 0 bases from V and 6 bases from J, with 15 bases between. Germline CDR1 is LNHNV and CDR2 is YYDKDF (reference sequence). DNA of the CDR3: TGTGCCACCAGCAGAGAAACTGGGAGGTTGAGCGAGCAGTACTTC. Translated, it gives CATSRETGRLSEQYF.

This chain joins TRBV10-2 and TRBJ1-1, with 7 bases lining up with TRBD1. V dropped 4 bases and J dropped 5; count of bases not matched to a gene: 4. Germline V gene lookup returns CDR1 WSHSY and CDR2 SAAADI. The CDR3 extends over 13 amino acids. The CDR3 sequence: CASSANRGTEAFF. The CDR3 DNA sequence: TGCGCCAGCAGTGCTAACAGGGGAACTGAAGCTTTCTTT.

V is TRBV5-1 and J is TRBJ2-5; D is unclear. Germline V lookup: CDR1 SGHRS, CDR2 YFSETQ. This CDR3 contains 13 residues. With 0 bases removed from V and 1 base from J, the gap between germline ends came to 4 bases. Here the CDR3 DNA reads TGCGCCAGCAGCTTGGAGTTCCAAGAGACCCAGTACTTC. Its protein is CASSLEFQETQYF.

The gene calls are TRBV6-6 and TRBJ2-7; 7 bases align to TRBD1. Per germline, CDR1 MNHNY and CDR2 SVGAGI (reference sequence). CDR3 length equals 14 residues. Trimming took 4 bases from V and 6 from J; bases not matched to a gene: 9. The CDR3 protein is CASSLQTGPLEQYF. CDR3 in DNA: TGTGCCAGCAGTTTGCAGACAGGGCCCCTCGAGCAGTACTTC.

The chain has TRBV4-3 and TRBJ2-3, with D uncertain. Trimming took 0 bases from V and 4 from J, leaving 14 bases between them. This CDR3 contains 16 residues. Germline V gene data show CDR1 as LGHNA and CDR2 as YSLEER. For the CDR3, the DNA is TGCGCCAGCAGCCAAGAAGCTAGTGTATTACCAGATACGCAGTATTTT. Translating gives CASSQEASVLPDTQYF.

In its sample, this clone was seen a few times. The J gene is TRBJ2-4, the V gene TRBV20-1, with no clear D. Trimming removed 2 bases from V and 6 bases from J, with 5 bases in between. Per the germline V gene, CDR1 is DFQATT and CDR2 is SNEGSKA (reference sequence). This CDR3 has 11 residues. The CDR3 DNA follows: TGCAGTGCTAGAAGGGCAAACATTCAGTACTTC. Residues: CSARRANIQYF.

The chain couples TRBV5-4 to TRBJ1-2; the D is unclear. There are 14 residues in the CDR3. CDR1 SGHNT and CDR2 YYREEE come from the germline V gene (reference sequence). Trimming stripped 0 bases from V and 7 bases from J, with 13 bases between. The CDR3: CASSLGTAVSGYTF. The CDR3 DNA follows: TGTGCCAGCAGCTTGGGGACGGCGGTGTCTGGCTACACCTTC. Full variable domain (rest looked up from reference TRBV5-4 and TRBJ1-2): ETGVTQSPTHLIKTRGQQVTLRCSSQSGHNTVSWYQQALGQGPQFIFQYYREEENGRGNFPPRFSGLQFPNYSSELNVNALELDDSALYLCASSLGTAVSGYTFGSGTRLTVV.

The chain carries TRBV4-2 and TRBJ1-4; D gene uncertain. The V end lost 0 bases, the J end lost 8 bases, and 13 bases lay between the germline ends. Germline assignment: CDR1 LGHNA and CDR2 YNFKEQ. This CDR3 region has 15 residues. The CDR3 DNA sequence: TGTGCCAGCAGCCAAGAAGCCGTGTCGGGAGAAAAACTGTTTTTT. Translating it yields CASSQEAVSGEKLFF.

This clone has only one observation. This specimen includes other DNA sequences encoding the same CDR3. This chain links TRBV6-5 with TRBJ1-6; weak D call: TRBD1 (5 bases). Germline CDR1 and CDR2: MNHEY and SVGAGI. The CDR3 consists of 15 residues. V lost 6 bases to trimming and J lost 0 bases, with 9 bases between them. This CDR3 reads CASRRGSSYNSPLHF. The CDR3 nucleotides read TGTGCCAGCAGGAGGGGAAGCTCCTATAATTCACCCCTCCACTTT.

This chain joins TRBV27 and TRBJ2-3, with 8 bases aligning to TRBD2. This CDR3 spans 16 amino acids. Losses at the gene ends were 7 bases for V and 7 bases for J; bases not matched to a gene: 16. The germline gives CDR1 MNHEY, CDR2 SMNVEV (reference sequence). The CDR3, as DNA: TGTGCCAGCATACTCCTACGGGGGGGGAAGGTGAATACGCAGTATTTT. Amino acid sequence: CASILLRGGKVNTQYF.

The chain couples TRBV12-5 to TRBJ1-1, with a tentative D call TRBD1 (6 bases). Trimming took off 6 bases at V and 5 bases at J, with 13 bases between the two ends. The CDR3 runs to 13 residues. Germline loops: CDR1 LGHNT, CDR2 FRNRAP. This chain's CDR3 is CASGQGLMTEAFF. CDR3 nucleotide sequence: TGTGCTAGTGGACAGGGCCTCATGACTGAAGCTTTCTTT.

The J gene is TRBJ2-1, the V gene TRBV21-1; the table's D call, TRBD2, has no DNA check behind it. TRBV21-1 is a pseudogene locus. The CDR3 runs to 20 residues. The CDR3 sequence is CASSACGSGLADPTYNEQFF. The DNA for the CDR3 is TGTGCCAGCAGCGCCTGCGGGTCGGGACTAGCGGATCCCACCTACAATGAGCAGTTCTTC.

This clone appeared once. The chain links TRBV7-2 to TRBJ2-7; 7 bases are a match to TRBD2. After removal of 8 bases from V and 0 bases from J, the junction contained 4 bases not matched to a gene. The CDR3 is 13 residues long. Germline CDR1 and CDR2: SGHTA and FQGNSA. This CDR3 reads CASGGGTSYEQYF. The CDR3 DNA sequence: TGTGCCAGCGGGGGGGGGACCTCCTACGAGCAGTACTTC.

V usage is TRBV13 and J usage is TRBJ1-2, with 7 positions matching TRBD1. After removal of 0 bases from V and 5 bases from J, the junction contained 0 bases not matched to a gene. Germline V gene data show CDR1 as PRHDT and CDR2 as FYEKMQ (reference sequence). CDR3 length: 13 amino acids. DNA for the CDR3: TGTGCCAGCAGCTTAGGACAGGGGTATGGCTACACCTTC. Its protein is CASSLGQGYGYTF.

Here the CDR3 DNA reads TGTGCCAGCAGTCATGGACAATTTGGAAACACCATATATTTT. This gives the protein CASSHGQFGNTIYF. The chain uses TRBV28 and TRBJ1-3, with a tentative D call TRBD1 (5 bases). There are 14 residues in the CDR3. V was clipped by 5 bases and J by 3 bases, with 11 bases between them. Germline V CDR1 and CDR2: MDHEN, SYDVKM.

The chain combines TRBV6-4 with TRBJ1-2; 7 bases agree with TRBD1. Germline CDR1 MRHNA, CDR2 SNTAGT. Trimming cost V 5 bases and J 4 bases; bases outside gene matches: 7. The CDR3 sequence is 14 residues long. The CDR3 coding sequence is TGTGCCAGCAGTCAAGGGGGCGGCGGCTATGGCTACACCTTC. Protein sequence: CASSQGGGGYGYTF.

This clone occurred a few times. The rearrangement joins TRBV18 to TRBJ2-7; 9 bases are shared with TRBD1. This CDR3 region has 15 residues. Trimming removed 3 bases from V and 0 bases from J; junction bases left unmatched: 3. Looked up from germline, CDR1 is KGHSH and CDR2 is LQKENI. In nucleotides, the CDR3 is TGTGCCAGCTCACCGGGACAGGGCACCTCCTACGAGCAGTACTTC. This codes for CASSPGQGTSYEQYF.

The chain has TRBV6-5 and TRBJ2-7; D remains unclear. The V and J ends lost 0 bases and 2 bases respectively, with 8 bases between them. Germline CDR1 is MNHEY and CDR2 is SVGAGI. This CDR3 has 14 amino acids. The CDR3 sequence: CASSYSGSTYEQYF. In nucleotides, the CDR3 is TGTGCCAGCAGTTACTCTGGCAGTACCTACGAGCAGTACTTC.